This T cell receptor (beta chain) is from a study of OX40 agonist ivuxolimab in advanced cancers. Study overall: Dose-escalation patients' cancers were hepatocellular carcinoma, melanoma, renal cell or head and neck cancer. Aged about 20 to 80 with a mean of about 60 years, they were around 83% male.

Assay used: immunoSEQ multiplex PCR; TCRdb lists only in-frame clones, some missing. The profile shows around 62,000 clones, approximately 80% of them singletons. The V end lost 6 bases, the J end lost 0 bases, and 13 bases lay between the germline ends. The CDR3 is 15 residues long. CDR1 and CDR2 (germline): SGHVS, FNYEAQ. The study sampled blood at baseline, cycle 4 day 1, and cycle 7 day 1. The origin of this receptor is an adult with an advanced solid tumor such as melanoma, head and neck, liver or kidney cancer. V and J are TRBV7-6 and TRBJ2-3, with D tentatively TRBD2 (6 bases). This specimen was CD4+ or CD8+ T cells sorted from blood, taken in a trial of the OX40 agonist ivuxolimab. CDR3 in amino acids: CASSQRELSTDTQYF. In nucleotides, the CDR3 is TGTGCCAGCAGTCAACGGGAGTTGAGCACAGATACGCAGTATTTT.